Below, 9 T cell receptor beta chains from the same sample are listed, as sequenced in a study of T cell responses to AZD1222 COVID-19 vaccine (dated by TCRdb to about 2021). The library relied on the immunoSEQ multiplex PCR assay. Drawn from immuneACCESS, this table holds only the in-frame rearrangements with V and J called that TCRdb kept. Clones are partly lost; checked studies trace under half to an unresolved V gene and leave the rest unexplained. Recorded for this sample are roughly 80,000 clones; 88% of them occurred a single time. The ten most abundant clones make up 4.7% of the sample. The time point label here, explained by the study, means: baseline before first vaccination. The intended sense of this specimen's treatment or condition label: meningococcal conjugate vaccine given as trial control. Sequences were derived from peripheral blood, sampled on day 0 of MenACWY control vaccination. These receptors were collected from an adult in good health.

The rearrangement uses TRBV14 and TRBJ1-2; D is unresolved. Trimming removed 0 bases at V and 4 bases at J, with 9 bases between. The CDR3 totals 14 residues. CDR1 is SGHDN and CDR2 is FVKESK in the germline V gene. CDR3 coding DNA: TGTGCCAGCAGCCAAGAAGGCGGTTTCTATGGCTACACCTTC. This sequence encodes CASSQEGGFYGYTF.

The chain is built from TRBV5-1 and TRBJ2-5; the D gene could be TRBD1 or TRBD2 (5 bases each). The V and J ends lost 0 bases and 5 bases respectively, with 11 bases between them. CDR1 is SGHRS and CDR2 is YFSETQ in the germline V gene. The CDR3 spans 14 residues. The CDR3 loop reads CASSLGGPGETQYF. CDR3 coding DNA: TGCGCCAGCAGCTTGGGGGGCCCGGGGGAGACCCAGTACTTC.

V usage is TRBV5-6 and J usage is TRBJ1-2; D is undetermined. This CDR3 is built from 14 residues. Germline CDR1 reads SGHDT; CDR2 reads YYEEEE. V was clipped by 3 bases and J by 1 base, with 10 bases between them. CDR3 region: CASSSGPDNYGYTF. CDR3 DNA: TGTGCCAGCAGCTCCGGACCGGATAACTATGGCTACACCTTC.

The CDR3 region has the DNA TGTGCCAGCACCAGCAACACAGATACGCAGTATTTT. It translates to CASTSNTDTQYF. The chain has TRBV7-2 and TRBJ2-3, with unresolved D. In germline, CDR1 is SGHTA, CDR2 FQGNSA. This CDR3 spans 12 amino acids. V was cut by 7 bases and J by 2 bases, with 7 bases left in between. Full variable domain (rest looked up from reference TRBV7-2 and TRBJ2-3): GAGVSQSPSNKVTEKGKDVELRCDPISGHTALYWYRQSLGQGLEFLIYFQGNSAPDKSGLPSDRFSAERTGGSVSTLTIQRTQQEDSAVYLCASTSNTDTQYFGPGTRLTVL.

The chain employs TRBV20-1 and TRBJ1-4; D is undetermined. The CDR3 has 13 amino acids. Germline values: CDR1 DFQATT, CDR2 SNEGSKA (reference sequence). V was cut by 3 bases and J by 5 bases, with 10 bases left in between. CDR3 sequence (DNA): TGCAGTGCTAGTCGGACTGGGAATGAAAAACTGTTTTTT. Translating gives CSASRTGNEKLFF.

This chain joins TRBV6-5 and TRBJ2-5; 12 nucleotides match TRBD2. The germline V gene encodes CDR1 MNHEY and CDR2 SVGAGI. Losses at the gene ends were 4 bases for V and 1 base for J; bases not matched to a gene: 1. The CDR3 loop spans 15 amino acids. CDR3 region: CASSSGLAGQETQYF. CDR3 DNA: TGTGCCAGCAGTTCGGGACTAGCGGGCCAAGAGACCCAGTACTTC.

The CDR3 DNA sequence: TGTGCCAGCAGCTTGTTGGTCTCAACTAATGAAAAACTGTTTTTT. Translating it yields CASSLLVSTNEKLFF. This rearrangement joins TRBV5-8 to TRBJ1-4; D not resolved. The V gene lost 1 base and the J gene lost 0 bases, with 7 bases spanning the gap. This CDR3 has 15 residues. Germline CDR1 is SGHTS and CDR2 is YDEGEE.

This chain connects TRBV19 to TRBJ2-7, with D possibly matching TRBD1 (7 bases). Germline values: CDR1 LNHDA, CDR2 SQIVND (reference sequence). This CDR3 spans 12 amino acids. V was cut by 4 bases and J by 6 bases, with 10 bases left in between. CDR3 sequence: CASSRQGGEQYF. As DNA, the CDR3 is TGTGCCAGTAGTAGGCAGGGGGGCGAGCAGTACTTC.

The chain carries TRBV6-5 and TRBJ1-1, with D unclear. Germline values: CDR1 MNHEY, CDR2 SVGAGI. There are 14 residues in the CDR3. V shed 6 bases and J shed 2 bases, with 13 bases lying between them. The CDR3 loop reads CASRKPPSNTEAFF. DNA for the CDR3: TGTGCCAGCAGAAAGCCTCCTTCAAACACTGAAGCTTTCTTT.